The rows below give T cell receptor beta chains drawn from one sample of a study of T cells in Graves' hyperthyroidism and ophthalmopathy. TCRdb ran MiXCR on the multiplex PCR reads and lists one entry per CDR3 protein. This table has fewer than 300,000 distinct CDR3 sequences, less than 30% appearing once. Sequencing was performed on blood. The receptors here all came from a middle-aged man with Graves' hyperthyroidism that later progressed to Graves' ophthalmopathy. The CDR3 runs from the conserved cysteine through the conserved F or W. Each record gives: J gene, clone size, D gene, V gene, CDR3 DNA, CDR3 protein. D genes are given only for firm matches. The size entry is marked missing in some rows and otherwise reads once, few, many or a size class.

J: TRBJ1-5
size: many
D: NA
V: TRBV29-1
DNA: TGCAGCCCCCACACTGACAGGAGACATCAGCCCCAGCATTTT
CDR3: CSPHTDRRHQPQHF

J: TRBJ1-6
size: many
D: NA
V: TRBV20-1
DNA: TGCAGTGCTAGTCAAGGGGTCGCGTCACCCCTCCACTTT
CDR3: CSASQGVASPLHF

J: TRBJ1-1
size: many
D: NA
V: TRBV2
DNA: TGTGCCAGCAGTGAAGTGTCAAGGTGGGGTGAAGCTTTCTTT
CDR3: CASSEVSRWGEAFF

J: TRBJ2-7
size: many
D: NA
V: TRBV30
DNA: TGTGCCTGGAGTGAGGACTCCCTGCACGAGCAGTACTTC
CDR3: CAWSEDSLHEQYF

J: TRBJ2-7
size: few
D: NA
V: TRBV6-1
DNA: TGTGCCAGCGGGAGAAGGAGTAACGAGCAGTACTTC
CDR3: CASGRRSNEQYF

J: TRBJ1-2
size: many
D: NA
V: TRBV6-5
DNA: TGTGCCAGCAGTTACTGGGACGGGGGCTACTATGGCTACACCTTC
CDR3: CASSYWDGGYYGYTF

J: TRBJ2-7
size: many
D: TRBD1
V: TRBV2
DNA: TGTGCCAGCAGTGAGGACAGGAGCTCCTACGAGCAGTACTTC
CDR3: CASSEDRSSYEQYF

J: TRBJ1-2
size: many
D: NA
V: TRBV29-1
DNA: TGCAGCGTTGCGGGCCTCCCTGGCTACACCTTC
CDR3: CSVAGLPGYTF

J: TRBJ1-2
size: many
D: NA
V: TRBV20-1
DNA: TGCAGTGCCCCCTTGACAGAAAACTATGGCTACACCTTC
CDR3: CSAPLTENYGYTF

J: TRBJ2-5
size: NA
D: NA
V: TRBV24-1
DNA: TGTGCCACCAGTGATCCGCAGGGGAAAAAAGAGACCCAGTACTTC
CDR3: CATSDPQGKKETQYF

J: TRBJ2-7
size: once
D: TRBD2
V: TRBV11-2
DNA: TGTGCCAGCAGCCCGACTAGCATTTCCTCCTACGAGCAGTACTTC
CDR3: CASSPTSISSYEQYF

J: TRBJ2-7
size: many
D: NA
V: TRBV27
DNA: TGTGCCAGCAATCCTCCTGGCCTCGAGCAGTACTTC
CDR3: CASNPPGLEQYF